Listed here is a single TCR beta chain. The target antigen is unknown. Reverse transcription used roughly 0.45 to 1 ug RNA and random hexamers. Coverage of TCR beta CDR3 amplification by immunoSEQ multiplex PCR extended to 54 Vbeta and 13 Jbeta. Each CDR3 protein is one row after TCRdb ran MiXCR on the immunoSEQ multiplex PCR reads. In the table there are roughly 130,000 distinct CDR3 sequences, over 90% of which are singletons. Sequencing of TCR beta was undertaken in CD8+ and CD4+ T cells derived from blood. Negative isolation yielded the CD8+ and CD4+ T cells, while FACS enriched the TEMRA cells. The sample is drawn from a study of CD8 T cells in Susac syndrome. General study points: Individuals included in the TCR sequencing and HLA analysis were acknowledged by the study to be relatively few in number.

This CDR3 is built from 19 residues. Looked up from germline, CDR1 is SEHNR and CDR2 is FQNEAQ (reference sequence). V lost 1 base to trimming and J lost 0 bases; unmatched junction nucleotides: 12. This chain joins TRBV7-9 and TRBJ2-1; 7 positions agree with TRBD2. Sequencing was performed on CD4+ T cells from PBMCs. This TCR was recovered from a human donor in good health. As DNA, the CDR3 is TGTGCCAGCAGCTTAGGACTAGCATCAATCCCAAACTCCTACAATGAGCAGTTCTTC. Encoded protein: CASSLGLASIPNSYNEQFF.